Described below is a single T cell receptor (beta chain) sequence and its context. The CDR3 totals 13 residues. With 3 bases removed from V and 3 bases from J, the gap between germline ends came to 11 bases. Germline lookup yields CDR1 DFQATT and CDR2 SNEGSKA (reference sequence). Seattle's cohort entered during active infection and was followed longitudinally. This sample was included in a study of blood T cell repertoires in COVID-19. About the research overall: Samples representing acute and convalescent COVID-19 were sourced from the United States, Italy and Spain. Sources were T cells, B-cell-depleted T cells, or PBMCs; the material itself was cDNA or gDNA.

In the original analysis: Cell counts per sample came from amplifying reference gene primers. Profiled with immunoSEQ multiplex PCR; TCRdb holds only in-frame clones, not every one. Clone size and the V and J calls come from that table; the DNA yielded D and trimming. The sample carries a few hundred thousand clones, around 84% recorded once. The chain combines TRBV20-1 with TRBJ1-1; D remains ambiguous. The sample was peripheral blood. The sequence was collected from a woman aged 55-69 years with COVID-19, enrolled during active disease. The CDR3 loop is CSASVAEDTEAFF. DNA of the CDR3: TGCAGTGCTAGTGTCGCAGAGGACACTGAAGCTTTCTTT.